This TCR beta chain was observed in a study of blood T cell repertoires in COVID-19. Study overall: Spain, Italy and the United States supplied samples that represented acute and convalescent COVID-19. Sources were T cells, B-cell-depleted T cells, or PBMCs; the material itself was cDNA or gDNA.

Under the authors' procedure: For nucleated cells, counts were estimated from reference gene primer amplification. This table comes from immunoSEQ multiplex PCR, and its TCRdb copy is limited to in-frame clones, with some not included. That table is the source of V, J and clone size, and D and trimming were worked out from the DNA. The sample has more than 200,000 clones, 80% to 90% seen once; the top ten hold 7% to 10%. There are 16 residues in the CDR3. V gave up 7 bases and J gave up 6 bases; unmatched junction bases: 11. CDR1 MDHEN and CDR2 SYDVKM come from the germline V gene. This receptor was taken from a woman between 50 and 59 years old with acute or convalescent COVID-19. The source material was peripheral blood. The chain is built from TRBV28 and TRBJ2-2; 10 nucleotides match TRBD1. CDR3 amino acids: CASTPPGQGWAGELFF. The CDR3 bases are TGTGCCAGCACCCCGCCGGGACAGGGGTGGGCCGGGGAGCTGTTTTTT.